This TCR beta chain was obtained from a study of identical twins. This clonotype was seen repeatedly, ten times or more. J lost 3 bases, V lost 1 base, and 2 bases had no gene match. The CDR3 loop spans 16 amino acids. Germline-derived CDR1 and CDR2 are SGHTA and FQGNSA. TCRdb itself ran the 5' RACE reads through MiXCR, one entry per CDR3 protein. The sample yields hundreds of thousands of distinct CDR3 sequences, around 6.1% seen once. The sample comprised naive T cells sorted from blood. The V call is TRBV7-2, the J call TRBJ2-7; 14 bases agree with TRBD2. The TCR was taken from a young man in good health. CDR3 region: CASSLGGTSGSYEQYF. CDR3 DNA sequence: TGTGCCAGCAGCTTAGGTGGGACTAGCGGGAGCTACGAGCAGTACTTC.